A selection of T cell receptor beta chains follows, all from one sample in a study of blood T cell repertoires in COVID-19. Sequenced by immunoSEQ multiplex PCR; TCRdb stores in-frame clones only, minus some. The sample carries about 69,000 clones, about nine tenths recorded once. Sequencing input: peripheral blood. These receptors were collected from a man aged 30 to 45 with acute or convalescent COVID-19. Each CDR3 is given with its conserved first and last residue. The order of the fields is V gene, D gene, J gene, CDR3 protein. The D gene is left open where the match is weak.

TRBV9	-	TRBJ2-1	CASSGSRATTYNEQFF
TRBV3-1/TRBV3-2	-	TRBJ1-3	CASSQGYGQGNTIYF
TRBV28	-	TRBJ2-3	CASSRPSRGTDTQYF
TRBV19	-	TRBJ1-6	CASSPGGDSPLHF
TRBV23-1	TRBD1	TRBJ1-2	CASSPDRGEGYTF
TRBV10-3	-	TRBJ1-6	CAISDNRPYNSPLHF
TRBV6-5	TRBD1	TRBJ1-5	CASSGQGKVQPQHF
TRBV6-1	-	TRBJ1-5	CASSEAQSENKPQHF
TRBV6-5	TRBD1	TRBJ1-1	CASSYSGQGYTEAFF
TRBV30	TRBD1	TRBJ1-2	CAWSVRDSDGYTF
TRBV19	-	TRBJ1-3	CASHTRTVSGNTIYF
TRBV5-6	TRBD2	TRBJ2-3	CASSHSGTSGTYTDTQYF
TRBV19	TRBD2	TRBJ2-1	CASSYRMTSGKSSYNEQFF
TRBV18	-	TRBJ2-5	CASSPATRGETQYF
TRBV2	TRBD2	TRBJ2-1	CASSLSGGLYNEQFF
TRBV5-4	TRBD1	TRBJ1-4	CASSFEGAGEKLFF
TRBV19	TRBD1	TRBJ2-1	CASSLGTDFNNEQFF
TRBV30	TRBD1	TRBJ1-2	CAWSGRDRASRGYTF
TRBV5-4	TRBD1	TRBJ1-6	CASSSRGARSPLHF
TRBV24-1	TRBD1	TRBJ1-1	CATSDRKGQGWDTEAFF
TRBV9	-	TRBJ1-1	CASSAGLGGRGDTEAFF
TRBV3-1/TRBV3-2	-	TRBJ1-2	CASSQSGLLRRF
TRBV29-1	TRBD1	TRBJ1-2	CSVDVGGTGAGYTF
TRBV19	-	TRBJ1-2	CASSIKPEGNYGYTF
TRBV5-6	-	TRBJ2-2	CASRPLGGTGELFF
TRBV30	TRBD2	TRBJ2-5	CAWTSGGSQETQYF
TRBV3-1/TRBV3-2	-	TRBJ1-2	CASSQEGSYGYTF
TRBV5-1	-	TRBJ2-4	CASSPNPGPAKNIQYF
TRBV5-6	TRBD1	TRBJ2-7	CASSSTGVLAYEQYF
TRBV27	TRBD1	TRBJ2-1	CASGDRGHHNEQFF
TRBV19	-	TRBJ1-1	CASSIVYYRNTEAFF
TRBV21-1	-	TRBJ2-1	CASSKGRGEQFF
TRBV10-2	-	TRBJ1-3	CASSGEPVGAPSGNTIYF
TRBV3-1/TRBV3-2	TRBD2	TRBJ2-1	CASSHRASGRAILGEQFF
TRBV25-1	TRBD1	TRBJ1-6	CASSESTGGSSPLHF
TRBV7-3	-	TRBJ1-1	CASSSQRNTEAFF
TRBV30	TRBD1	TRBJ1-6	CAWTGTVNSPLHF
TRBV5-4	-	TRBJ1-6	CASSLAGSLNSPLHF
TRBV3-1/TRBV3-2	TRBD1	TRBJ1-5	CASSQGSGQGAIGNQPQHF
TRBV12-3/TRBV12-4	-	TRBJ1-6	CASRTGRSPLHF
TRBV12-3/TRBV12-4	-	TRBJ1-1	CASSLATGTEAFF
TRBV19	-	TRBJ1-5	CASRPSARSNQPQHF
TRBV9	TRBD1	TRBJ2-5	CASSSGQGAPRSITETQYF
TRBV5-6	TRBD1	TRBJ1-3	CASSSGTGGLGNTIYF
TRBV3-1/TRBV3-2	TRBD2	TRBJ2-1	CASSQGAGRVSANEQFF
TRBV5-1	-	TRBJ2-7	CASRRAGVTYEQYF
TRBV18	-	TRBJ2-5	CASSPGHNQETQYF
TRBV12-5	-	TRBJ1-4	CASGPQTLGTNEKLFF
TRBV29-1	TRBD1	TRBJ1-2	CSVEDLLRDRYSYGYTF
TRBV7-2	-	TRBJ1-2	CASSLGGQGDNYGYTF
TRBV14	-	TRBJ1-2	CASSQDYGRAYTF
TRBV3-1/TRBV3-2	TRBD1	TRBJ2-7	CASSQIRDRGLEQYF
TRBV11-2	-	TRBJ1-1	CASSYLEGGRAKAFF
TRBV30	-	TRBJ1-2	CAWSPTGRGYTF
TRBV15	-	TRBJ1-6	CATSSDSSYNSPLHF
TRBV20-1	-	TRBJ2-3	CSDYREDTQYF
TRBV19	-	TRBJ2-7	CASSPATDSYEQYF
TRBV6-5	-	TRBJ1-1	CASSKSEVNTEAFF